This entry is about one TCR beta chain. This sample is drawn from a study of identical twins. V was clipped by 7 bases and J by 7 bases, with 11 bases between them. This CDR3 has 12 amino acids. CDR1 is MNHEY and CDR2 is SVGAGI in the germline V gene. TCRdb reprocessed the 5' RACE reads with MiXCR, giving one entry per CDR3 protein. Altogether 350,000 to 400,000 distinct CDR3 sequences are present, 7% to 9.5% being singletons, with the ten largest covering about 8.1%. Material: naive T cells sorted from blood. This clonotype was sampled from a woman between 50 and 59 years old in good health. The chain carries TRBV6-5 and TRBJ2-1; D not resolved. The CDR3 bases are TGTGCCAGCATTGGGGAAGGGAATGAGCAGTTCTTC. Protein product: CASIGEGNEQFF.